The entry below describes one T cell receptor (beta chain). Its antigen is currently unknown. The primer mix had 60 Vbeta and 13 Jbeta primers. Libraries were prepared by immunoSEQ multiplex PCR; TCRdb keeps only in-frame clonotypes and omits some of them. The sample includes about 150,000 clones, almost 85% seen only once; the top ten take approximately 6%. These data belong to a study of cytomegalovirus exposure and HLA in healthy donors. Findings and caveats of the study: An assumption of roughly uniform sequencing depth across donors underlay the presence/absence analyses. A few of the chains that were CMV-associated were confirmed in vitro to be specific for CMV antigens. As was reported, the classifier diagnosed cytomegalovirus status with high specificity and sensitivity.

CDR3 length equals 11 residues. Per the germline V gene, CDR1 is MDHEN and CDR2 is SYDVKM. Trimming cost V 6 bases and J 2 bases, with 4 bases left between them. J is TRBJ1-1 and V is TRBV28; D unresolved. The source of this sequence is a young man in good health and CMV-seropositive. Sequenced input: PBMCs. CDR3 coding DNA: TGTGCCAGCAGCCAAAACACTGAAGCTTTCTTT. It yields the protein CASSQNTEAFF.